These 18 T cell receptor beta chains were sequenced from one sample in a study of T cells in women clearing cervical HPV infection. Clones were read by immunoSEQ multiplex PCR, and TCRdb kept only the in-frame ones, dropping some. This table lists 45,000 to 50,000 clones. Sequencing input: blood buffy coat. The origin of the receptors is a woman aged 18 to 69 with a cervical HPV16 infection that either progressed to CIN3+ or cleared (not recorded which).

CDR3: CASSPPLGGGINTEAFF. The part of the CDR3 DNA that was read is TGTGCCAGCTCACCACCCCTGGGGGGAGGCATAAACACTGAA. The chain combines TRBV18 with TRBJ1-1; the D gene is possibly TRBD1 (5 bases). The read terminates 3 residues before the CDR3 end, so the remaining end is supplied by the germline J gene. The germline gives CDR1 KGHSH, CDR2 LQKENI. V lost 0 bases and J lost 2, with 16 bases in between. The CDR3 length is 17 residues.

As regards this clone: The read terminates 3 residues before the CDR3 end, so the remaining end is supplied by the germline J gene. This chain connects TRBV29-1 to TRBJ1-1; 8 nucleotides agree with TRBD1. V shed 0 bases and J 0 bases; nucleotides not matched to a gene: 12. The CDR3 consists of 18 residues. Per the germline V gene, CDR1 is SQVTM and CDR2 is ANQGSEA. Partial CDR3 DNA: TGCAGCGTTGAAGATCTATTTGGACAGGGTTCGGTGAACACTGAA. Translated, it gives CSVEDLFGQGSVNTE. The entire CDR3 protein is CSVEDLFGQGSVNTEAFF. Full variable domain (missing parts from reference TRBV29-1 and TRBJ1-1): SAVISQKPSRDICQRGTSLTIQCQVDSQVTMMFWYRQQPGQSLTLIATANQGSEATYESGFVIDKFPISRPNLTFSTLTVSNMSPEDSSIYLCSVEDLFGQGSVNTEAFFGQGTRLTVV.

Worth noting for this clone: The CDR3 end lies 3 residues beyond the end of the read and is filled in from the germline J gene. V usage is TRBV20-1 and J usage is TRBJ2-7; 8 bases agree with TRBD2. The CDR3 extends over 15 amino acids. V shed 5 bases, J shed 3 bases, and the junction held 12 bases outside the gene matches. Germline lookup yields CDR1 DFQATT and CDR2 SNEGSKA (reference sequence). The DNA read from the CDR3 is TGCAGTGCTGGGGGCTCGAGTAGCGGGGTCTACGAG. Its translation is CSAGGSSSGVYE. The entire CDR3 protein is CSAGGSSSGVYEQYF.

A note on this clone: The CDR3 is cut off 3 residues early in the read; its end comes from the germline J gene. The chain links TRBV30 to TRBJ1-2; 10 nucleotides match TRBD1. CDR3 length: 13 residues. The V gene's germline CDR1 is GTSNPN and CDR2 SVGIG (reference sequence). The CDR3 protein is CAWRRQGARGYTF. The part of the CDR3 DNA that was read is TGTGCCTGGAGGCGACAGGGGGCGCGGGGC.

Points on this clone: Read data end 3 residues before the CDR3 end; the end is taken from the germline J gene. V usage is TRBV19 and J usage is TRBJ1-5, with D tentatively TRBD1 (6 bases). The CDR3 has 20 amino acids. The V and J ends lost 1 base and 4 bases respectively, with 26 bases between them. Germline CDR1 and CDR2: LNHDA and SQIVND (reference sequence). CDR3 protein: CASSIGPFIPTGRGNQPQHF. CDR3 bases read: TGTGCCAGTAGTATAGGTCCCTTTATCCCGACAGGTAGAGGTAATCAGCCC. Together with reference TRBV19 and TRBJ1-5, the CDR3 gives the full variable domain: DGGITQSPKYLFRKEGQNVTLSCEQNLNHDAMYWYRQDPGQGLRLIYYSQIVNDFQKGDIAEGYSVSREKKESFPLTVTSAQKNPTAFYLCASSIGPFIPTGRGNQPQHFGDGTRLSIL.

With regard to this clone: The CDR3 extends 3 residues past the end of the read, so its final part is completed from the germline J gene. The V call is TRBV7-2, the J call TRBJ2-3; possibly TRBD2 for D (6 bases). Germline loops: CDR1 SGHTA, CDR2 FQGNSA. V was cut by 0 bases and J by 2 bases, with 9 bases left in between. The CDR3 totals 15 residues. This chain's CDR3 is CASSLAGGNTDTQYF. CDR3 bases read: TGTGCCAGCAGCTTAGCAGGCGGGAACACAGATACG.

A note on this clone: Sequencing ends 3 residues short of the CDR3 end; the germline J gene provides the rest. The chain carries TRBV30 and TRBJ2-2; 8 bases agree with TRBD1. From germline, CDR1 is GTSNPN and CDR2 SVGIG (reference sequence). The CDR3 covers 13 residues. The chain's CDR3 is CAWVRQGNSPLFF. CDR3 DNA, as far as it was read: TGTGCCTGGGTTAGACAGGGGAATTCACCG. Full variable domain (missing parts from reference TRBV30 and TRBJ2-2): SQTIHQWPATLVQPVGSPLSLECTVEGTSNPNLYWYRQAAGRGLQLLFYSVGIGQISSEVPQNLSASRPQDRQFILSSKKLLLSDSGFYLCAWVRQGNSPLFFGEGSRLTVL.

To note about this clone: Read sequence stops 3 residues before the CDR3 end, and the germline J gene provides the missing end. The chain has TRBV19 and TRBJ2-2; 8 bases are shared with TRBD1. Losses at the gene ends were 1 base for V and 3 bases for J; bases not matched to a gene: 4. CDR1 LNHDA and CDR2 SQIVND come from the germline V gene (reference sequence). The CDR3 contains 16 residues. This chain's CDR3 is CASSIGRTGYTGELFF. CDR3 DNA (partial): TGTGCCAGTAGTATAGGGCGGACAGGGTACACCGGGGAG. Full variable domain (outside the CDR3, taken from reference TRBV19 and TRBJ2-2): DGGITQSPKYLFRKEGQNVTLSCEQNLNHDAMYWYRQDPGQGLRLIYYSQIVNDFQKGDIAEGYSVSREKKESFPLTVTSAQKNPTAFYLCASSIGRTGYTGELFFGEGSRLTVL.

About this clone itself: The read ends 3 residues before the CDR3 terminus; that terminus is restored from the germline J gene. The rearrangement joins TRBV5-1 to TRBJ2-1; D uncertain. Per germline, CDR1 SGHRS and CDR2 YFSETQ. V lost 0 bases and J lost 8, with 12 bases in between. The CDR3 loop spans 14 amino acids. The CDR3 here is CASSLVWPTDEQFF. Partial CDR3 DNA: TGCGCCAGCAGCTTGGTCTGGCCCACAGATGAG.

Regarding this clone: The CDR3 end is not reached by the read, which stops 3 residues before it; the germline J gene fills it in. The V call is TRBV30, the J call TRBJ1-1, with a tentative D call TRBD1 (6 bases). V lost 5 bases, J lost 4 bases, and 14 bases lay in between. CDR3 length: 13 residues. Germline CDR1 and CDR2: GTSNPN and SVGIG (reference sequence). The part of the CDR3 DNA that was read is TGTGCCTGGCGAAGGCAAGGGGGCACTGAA. As protein: CAWRRQGGTE. The entire CDR3 protein reads CAWRRQGGTEAFF. Together with reference TRBV30 and TRBJ1-1, the CDR3 gives the full variable domain: SQTIHQWPATLVQPVGSPLSLECTVEGTSNPNLYWYRQAAGRGLQLLFYSVGIGQISSEVPQNLSASRPQDRQFILSSKKLLLSDSGFYLCAWRRQGGTEAFFGQGTRLTVV.

Concerning this clone itself: The read falls 3 residues short of the CDR3 end, and the missing part is taken from the germline J gene. V and J are TRBV30 and TRBJ2-5; TRBD2 aligns across 9 bases. Germline V CDR1 and CDR2: GTSNPN, SVGIG (reference sequence). The trim removed 4 bases at V and 5 bases at J, leaving 5 bases unmatched. The CDR3 is made up of 13 amino acids. CDR3 amino acids: CAWKAGGRETQYF. The part of the CDR3 DNA that was read is TGTGCCTGGAAGGCGGGGGGGAGGGAGACC.

About this clone: With the read ending 3 residues before the CDR3 end, the germline J gene is used to fill in that end. The V call is TRBV6-2 or TRBV6-3, the J call TRBJ2-3, with D unresolved. The germline V and J ends were trimmed by 0 bases and 1 base, with 5 bases remaining between them. This CDR3 is built from 14 residues. The germline CDR1 and CDR2 sequences are MNHEY and SVGEGT. The CDR3 spells CASSYSLGTDTQYF. The DNA read from the CDR3 is TGTGCCAGCAGTTACTCCCTAGGCACAGATACG.

On this clone: The DNA is omitted, as the CDR3 cannot be located on it reliably, and the CDR3 follows TCRdb's listing. The V call is TRBV7-8, the J call TRBJ2-3; the table's D call TRBD1 went unverified against the DNA. Germline V gene lookup returns CDR1 SGHVS and CDR2 FQNEAQ. The CDR3 is 18 residues long, counting both termini. This CDR3 is CASSFLWTGNPSTDTQYF.

Comment on this clone: The CDR3 goes on 3 residues after the read ends, and that part is filled in from the germline J gene. The rearrangement uses TRBV19 and TRBJ2-7, with TRBD1 identical over 7 bases. V trimming: 5 bases; J trimming: 3 bases; junction bases outside the gene matches: 4. CDR1 is LNHDA and CDR2 is SQIVND in the germline V gene (reference sequence). The CDR3 has 13 amino acids. The sequenced CDR3 bases are TGTGCCAGTAGTGATCGACAGGGCTACGAG. It is translated as CASSDRQGYE. The whole CDR3 region reads CASSDRQGYEQYF.

Note on this clone: The sequence runs out 3 residues before the end of the CDR3; the remainder is reconstructed from the germline J gene. J is TRBJ2-3 and V is TRBV29-1; tentatively, D is TRBD2 (5 bases). Trimming pared 6 bases from V and 4 bases from J, leaving 17 bases between. CDR1 SQVTM and CDR2 ANQGSEA come from the germline V gene. The length of the CDR3 is 14 residues. The sequenced part of the CDR3 DNA is TGCAGCGTCCCACTAGAGATGGTTTCAGATACG. Residues: CSVPLEMVSDT. The full CDR3 is CSVPLEMVSDTQYF.

Notes on this clone: Sequencing ends 3 residues short of the CDR3 end; the germline J gene provides the rest. The chain employs TRBV2 and TRBJ1-5; tentatively, D is TRBD1 (6 bases). V was trimmed by 3 bases and J by 9 bases, leaving 15 bases between them. The CDR3 has 14 amino acids. Germline V gene sequence: CDR1 SNHLY, CDR2 FYNNEI. The CDR3 bases that were read are TGTGCCAGCAGTGATTGGGACATAAGTACGCCC. This gives the protein CASSDWDISTP. The whole CDR3 is CASSDWDISTPQHF.

Of note for this clone: Coverage ceases 3 residues before the CDR3 finishes, and the germline J gene fills in the end. Other DNA sequences in the sample encode the same CDR3. The chain uses TRBV6-2 or TRBV6-3 and TRBJ1-6; 7 nucleotides match TRBD1. The CDR3 consists of 15 residues. Germline CDR1 MNHEY, CDR2 SVGEGT. V lost 8 bases, J lost 9 bases, and 13 bases stayed unmatched. Here the CDR3 reads CASRRQGQRSSPLHF. The covered CDR3 bases are TGTGCCAGCCGACGACAGGGACAGAGAAGTTCACCC.

Comment on this clone: The read halts 3 residues ahead of the CDR3 end, with the missing end drawn from the germline J gene. The chain is built from TRBV2 and TRBJ1-2, with 11 positions matching TRBD1. Germline assignment: CDR1 SNHLY and CDR2 FYNNEI. The CDR3 sequence is 14 residues long. The covered CDR3 bases are TGTGCCAGCAGTGGGACAGGGGGCCTTGGAGGC. Residues: CASSGTGGLGG. The whole CDR3 protein is CASSGTGGLGGYTF.